This TCR beta chain was captured by sequencing in a study of T cells in localized non-small cell lung cancer. Study observations and caveats: Uninvolved adjacent lung, not tumor, had the highest T cell clonality. Median detection of top 100 tumor clones in adjacent lung was 57 clones.

V lost 0 bases, J lost 4 bases, and 9 bases lay in between. Germline lookup yields CDR1 MNHGY and CDR2 SAAAGT. There are 15 residues in the CDR3. Data came from immunoSEQ multiplex PCR; TCRdb stores just in-frame clones and leaves some out. The sample yields 2,500 to 3,000 clones, approximately 22% seen once. Relative to its sample, this clone is large (0.1 to 1%). Its antigen is unknown. The sample here was lung tumor tissue, taken before any cancer treatment. This chain connects TRBV6-8 to TRBJ2-2; D unclear. The receptor was derived from a woman aged 40-69 years with stage I lung adenocarcinoma. CDR3 residues: CASSYSYAGTGELFF. CDR3 DNA: TGTGCCAGCAGTTACTCTTATGCAGGCACCGGGGAGCTGTTTTTT.